The rows below give T cell receptor beta chains drawn from one sample of a study of beta chain features in type 1 diabetes. Assay used: immunoSEQ multiplex PCR; TCRdb lists only in-frame clones, some missing. The table shows more than 300,000 clones, with around 10% occurring only once. Sequenced sample: central memory CD4+ T cells from blood. All receptors come from a man aged 25-45 years with type 1 diabetes. CDR3s include the opening cysteine and the closing phenylalanine or tryptophan. D genes are given only for firm matches. Expanded clones are given a class, and other clones once, few, many or no size at all.

d_gene,abundance,len,j_gene,v_gene,CDR3nt,CDR3aa
TRBD1,NA,16,TRBJ2-7,TRBV5-4,TGTGCCAGCAGCCTTATGACCGGGACAGTCTCCTACGAGCAGTACTTC,CASSLMTGTVSYEQYF
NA,NA,12,TRBJ2-5,TRBV28,TGTGCCAGCAGCGGGGGGCTGAGGGAGCAGTACTTC,CASSGGLREQYF
NA,few,15,TRBJ2-7,TRBV19,TGTGCCAGTAGTCCCGGGCGCATTGCCTCCTACGAGCAGTACTTC,CASSPGRIASYEQYF
NA,NA,18,TRBJ2-1,TRBV29-1,TGCAGCGTTGAAGATATGGGTGGTAGCCTTAGCTCCTACAATGAGCAGTTCTTC,CSVEDMGGSLSSYNEQFF
NA,NA,13,TRBJ2-5,TRBV10-3,TGTGCCATCAGTGCCAGTAACCAAGAGACCCAGTACTTC,CAISASNQETQYF
TRBD2,NA,14,TRBJ2-5,TRBV9,TGTGCCAGCTCACCCGGGACTACCCAAGAGACCCAGTACTTC,CASSPGTTQETQYF
NA,NA,14,TRBJ1-3,TRBV19,TGTGCCAGTAAAAAGGGGCTGTCCGGAAACACCATATATTTT,CASKKGLSGNTIYF
TRBD2,few,13,TRBJ2-7,TRBV28,TGTGCCAGCAGGCCTAGCGGGAGCCACGAGCAGTACTTC,CASRPSGSHEQYF
TRBD1,few,13,TRBJ2-3,TRBV11-1,TGTGCCAGCCGACCGGGACAGGGTGATACGCAGTATTTT,CASRPGQGDTQYF
NA,NA,11,TRBJ2-5,TRBV19,TGTGCCAGTAGTACGGGCGAGACCCAGTACTTC,CASSTGETQYF
TRBD2,NA,16,TRBJ2-1,TRBV9,TGTGCCAGCAGCGGAGCGGGGGCTAGGGCTTCTGGTGAGCAGTTCTTC,CASSGAGARASGEQFF
NA,NA,16,TRBJ2-4,TRBV6-5,TGTGCCAGCAGTTCTCGGGACACAGGAGCCAAAAACATTCAGTACTTC,CASSSRDTGAKNIQYF
NA,NA,10,TRBJ2-5,TRBV7-9,TGTGCCAGCGGTCTGAAGACCCAGTACTTC,CASGLKTQYF
NA,few,14,TRBJ1-4,TRBV4-1,TGCGCCAGCAGCCACCCTCGGACACTGCAAAAACTGTTTTTT,CASSHPRTLQKLFF
TRBD1,NA,15,TRBJ2-2,TRBV7-8,TGTGCCAGCAGCTTAATACAGGGGCCCACCGGGGAGCTGTTTTTT,CASSLIQGPTGELFF
NA,NA,16,TRBJ1-5,TRBV19,TGTGCCAGCCTTCCACGGGGGGCCCAAGGGAATCAGCCCCAGCATTTT,CASLPRGAQGNQPQHF
NA,few,12,TRBJ1-2,TRBV5-1,TGCGCCAGCAGCTTGGGGTTCTATGGCTACACCTTC,CASSLGFYGYTF
TRBD2,NA,14,TRBJ2-5,TRBV7-7,TGTGCCAGCAGCTCGACTAGCTTCCAAGAGACCCAGTACTTC,CASSSTSFQETQYF